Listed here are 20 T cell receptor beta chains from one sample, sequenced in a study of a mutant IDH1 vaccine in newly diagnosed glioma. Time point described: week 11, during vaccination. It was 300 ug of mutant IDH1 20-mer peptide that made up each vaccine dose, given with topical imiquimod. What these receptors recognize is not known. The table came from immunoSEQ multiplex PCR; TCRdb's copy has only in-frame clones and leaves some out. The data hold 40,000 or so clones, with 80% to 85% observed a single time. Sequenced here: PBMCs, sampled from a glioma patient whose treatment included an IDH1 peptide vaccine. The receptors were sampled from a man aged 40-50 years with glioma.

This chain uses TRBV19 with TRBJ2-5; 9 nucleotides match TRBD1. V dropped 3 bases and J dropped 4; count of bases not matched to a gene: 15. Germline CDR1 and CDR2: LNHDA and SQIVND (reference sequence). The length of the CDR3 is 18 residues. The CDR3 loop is CASSMRGGGQGRGETQYF. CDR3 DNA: TGTGCCAGTAGTATGAGAGGAGGGGGACAGGGTAGGGGAGAGACCCAGTACTTC.

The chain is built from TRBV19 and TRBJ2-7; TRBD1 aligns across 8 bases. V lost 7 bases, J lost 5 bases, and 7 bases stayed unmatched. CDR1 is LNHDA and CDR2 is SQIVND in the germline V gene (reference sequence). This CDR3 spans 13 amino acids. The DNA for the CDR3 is TGTGCCAGTACCTGGACAGGGTTTGACGAGCAGTACTTC. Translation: CASTWTGFDEQYF.

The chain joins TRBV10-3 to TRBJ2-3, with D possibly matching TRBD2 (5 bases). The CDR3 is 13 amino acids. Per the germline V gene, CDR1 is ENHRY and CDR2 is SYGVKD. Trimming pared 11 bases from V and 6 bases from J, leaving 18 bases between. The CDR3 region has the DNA TGTGCCTCGGGGTGGGATCCCCAGGATACGCAGTATTTT. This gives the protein CASGWDPQDTQYF.

The CDR3 reads CASSYRRNEKLFF. As DNA, the CDR3 is TGTGCCAGCAGTTACAGGCGTAATGAAAAACTGTTTTTT. J is TRBJ1-4 and V is TRBV27; D is perhaps TRBD1 (5 bases). This CDR3 contains 13 residues. Germline lookup yields CDR1 MNHEY and CDR2 SMNVEV (reference sequence). V lost 4 bases and J lost 4, with 7 bases in between.

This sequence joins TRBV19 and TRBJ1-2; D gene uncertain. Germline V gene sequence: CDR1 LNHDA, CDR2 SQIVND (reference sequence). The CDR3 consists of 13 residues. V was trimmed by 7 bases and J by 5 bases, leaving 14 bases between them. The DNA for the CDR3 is TGTGCCAGTACCAAGCGAACGGCATATGGCTACACCTTC. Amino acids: CASTKRTAYGYTF.

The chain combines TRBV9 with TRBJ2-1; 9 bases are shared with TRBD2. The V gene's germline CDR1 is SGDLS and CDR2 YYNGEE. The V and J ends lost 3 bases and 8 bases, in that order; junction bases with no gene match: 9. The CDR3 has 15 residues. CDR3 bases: TGTGCCAGCAGCGAAGTAGCGGGAGTGGGCGATGAGCAGTTCTTC. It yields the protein CASSEVAGVGDEQFF.

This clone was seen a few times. This chain's CDR3 is CASSTGLAPNQPQHF. In DNA, the CDR3 is TGTGCCAGCAGCACCGGACTGGCTCCCAATCAGCCCCAGCATTTT. The chain joins TRBV7-8 to TRBJ1-5; D uncertain. Germline values: CDR1 SGHVS, CDR2 FQNEAQ. The CDR3 contains 15 residues. V was clipped by 5 bases and J by 3 bases, with 14 bases between them. Full variable domain (outside the CDR3, taken from reference TRBV7-8 and TRBJ1-5): GAGVSQSPRYKVAKRGQDVALRCDPISGHVSLFWYQQALGQGPEFLTYFQNEAQLDKSGLPSDRFFAERPEGSVSTLKIQRTQQEDSAVYLCASSTGLAPNQPQHFGDGTRLSIL.

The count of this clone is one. The CDR3 is CAIRDRSGNTIYF. In DNA, the CDR3 is TGTGCCATCAGGGACAGGAGTGGAAACACCATATATTTT. The chain combines TRBV10-3 with TRBJ1-3; TRBD1 aligns across 7 bases. The V gene's germline CDR1 is ENHRY and CDR2 SYGVKD. The CDR3 runs 13 residues. V lost 6 bases, J lost 3 bases, and 2 bases stayed unmatched.

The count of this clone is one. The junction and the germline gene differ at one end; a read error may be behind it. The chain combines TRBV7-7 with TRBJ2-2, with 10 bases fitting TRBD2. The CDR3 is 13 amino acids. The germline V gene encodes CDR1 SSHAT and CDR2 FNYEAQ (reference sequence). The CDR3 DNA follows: TGTGCTAGCAGCTTAGGCCTAGCGGGAGACTTGTTTTTT. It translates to CASSLGLAGDLFF.

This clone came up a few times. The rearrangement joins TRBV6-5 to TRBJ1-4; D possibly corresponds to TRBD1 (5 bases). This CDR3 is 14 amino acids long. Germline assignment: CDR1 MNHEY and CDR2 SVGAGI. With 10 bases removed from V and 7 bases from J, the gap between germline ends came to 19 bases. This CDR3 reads CATAPDSHCEKLFF. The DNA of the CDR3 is TGTGCCACGGCCCCCGACAGTCATTGTGAAAAACTGTTTTTT.

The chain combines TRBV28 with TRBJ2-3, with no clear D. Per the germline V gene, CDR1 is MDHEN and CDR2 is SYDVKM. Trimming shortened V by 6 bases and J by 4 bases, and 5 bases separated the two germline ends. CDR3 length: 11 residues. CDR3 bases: TGTGCCAGCAGGCGAGCAGATACGCAGTATTTT. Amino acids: CASRRADTQYF.

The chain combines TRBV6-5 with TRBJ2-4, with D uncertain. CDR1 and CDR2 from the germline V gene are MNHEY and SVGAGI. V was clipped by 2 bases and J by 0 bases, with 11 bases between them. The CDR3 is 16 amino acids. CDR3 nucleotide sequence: TGTGCCAGCAGTTACGCCCCGAGCTTAGCCAAAAACATTCAGTACTTC. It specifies CASSYAPSLAKNIQYF.

CDR3 bases: TGCAGTGCTTCGGTGAACACTGAAGCTTTCTTT. This translates into CSASVNTEAFF. The chain links TRBV20-1 to TRBJ1-1; D is unclear. This CDR3 spans 11 amino acids. V was cut by 5 bases and J by 0 bases, with 4 bases left in between. Germline V CDR1 and CDR2: DFQATT, SNEGSKA (reference sequence).

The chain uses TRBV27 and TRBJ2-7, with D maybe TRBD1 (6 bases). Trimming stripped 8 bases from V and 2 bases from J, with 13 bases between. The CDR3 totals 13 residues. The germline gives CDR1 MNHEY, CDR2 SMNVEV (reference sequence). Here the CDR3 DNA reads TGTGCCAGCCGTGGGGGCTGGGCCTACGAGCAGTACTTC. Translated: CASRGGWAYEQYF.

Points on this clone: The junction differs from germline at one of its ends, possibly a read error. The CDR3 region is CASSLGRLTEAFF. CDR3 nucleotides: TGTGCCAGCAGTTTGGGACGGCTCACTGAAGCTTTCTTT. The chain links TRBV5-6 to TRBJ1-1, with D perhaps matching TRBD1 (5 bases). The CDR3 length is 13 residues. CDR1 is SGHDT, CDR2 YYEEEE, per germline.

The CDR3: CASSLGPQGFSGNTIYF. CDR3 coding DNA: TGTGCCAGCAGCTTGGGCCCACAGGGCTTCTCTGGAAACACCATATATTTT. V and J are TRBV7-9 and TRBJ1-3, with a possible D match to TRBD1 (6 bases). Trimming left V 3 bases short and J 0 bases short, with 15 bases between. Per germline, CDR1 SEHNR and CDR2 FQNEAQ (reference sequence). CDR3 size: 17 residues. Complete variable domain (other parts from reference TRBV7-9 and TRBJ1-3): DTGVSQNPRHKITKRGQNVTFRCDPISEHNRLYWYRQTLGQGPEFLTYFQNEAQLEKSRLLSDRFSAERPKGSFSTLEIQRTEQGDSAMYLCASSLGPQGFSGNTIYFGEGSWLTVV.

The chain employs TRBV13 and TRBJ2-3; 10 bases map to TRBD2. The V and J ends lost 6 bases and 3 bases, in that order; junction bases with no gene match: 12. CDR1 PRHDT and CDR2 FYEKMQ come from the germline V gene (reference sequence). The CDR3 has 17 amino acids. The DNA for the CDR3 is TGTGCCAGCAGTGAGGGATCTAGCGGGAGTATTACAGATACGCAGTATTTT. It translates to CASSEGSSGSITDTQYF. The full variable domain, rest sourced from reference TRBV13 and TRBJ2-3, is AAGVIQSPRHLIKEKRETATLKCYPIPRHDTVYWYQQGPGQDPQFLISFYEKMQSDKGSIPDRFSAQQFSDYHSELNMSSLELGDSALYFCASSEGSSGSITDTQYFGPGTRLTVL.

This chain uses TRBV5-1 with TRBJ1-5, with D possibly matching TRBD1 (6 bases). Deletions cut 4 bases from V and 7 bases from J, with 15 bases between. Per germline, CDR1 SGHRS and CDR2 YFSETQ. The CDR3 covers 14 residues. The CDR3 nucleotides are TGCGCCAGCAGCCCCACGGACGGGGGCCAGCCCCAGCATTTT. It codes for CASSPTDGGQPQHF. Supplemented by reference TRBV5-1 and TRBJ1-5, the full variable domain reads KAGVTQTPRYLIKTRGQQVTLSCSPISGHRSVSWYQQTPGQGLQFLFEYFSETQRNKGNFPGRFSGRQFSNSRSEMNVSTLELGDSALYLCASSPTDGGQPQHFGDGTRLSIL.

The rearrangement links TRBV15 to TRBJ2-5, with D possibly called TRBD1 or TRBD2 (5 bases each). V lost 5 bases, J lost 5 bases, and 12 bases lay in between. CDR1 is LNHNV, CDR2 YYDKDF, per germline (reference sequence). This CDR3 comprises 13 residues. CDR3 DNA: TGTGCCACCAGCCTGGGGGTTGGGGAGACCCAGTACTTC. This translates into CATSLGVGETQYF.

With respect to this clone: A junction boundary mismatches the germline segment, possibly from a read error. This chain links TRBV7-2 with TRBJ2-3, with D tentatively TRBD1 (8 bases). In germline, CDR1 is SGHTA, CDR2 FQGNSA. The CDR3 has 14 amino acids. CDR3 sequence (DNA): TGTGCCAGCAGCCGGGGAGCGGGGACAGGTACGCAGTATTTT. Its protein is CASSRGAGTGTQYF.